What follows are 25 T cell receptor beta chains derived from one specimen sequenced in a study of human T cells and chemical hapten exposure (dated by TCRdb to the early 2020s). Library creation used 5' RACE. Reads for this sample came from an Illumina MiSeq. The public reads were quality trimmed at Q25 with fastp and then assembled into clones with MiXCR by TCRdb, keeping productive beta chains. CDR3 protein duplicates are merged, each entry listing the most common genes and DNA. In all, the sample holds tens of thousands of distinct CDR3 sequences, and around 15% of those were seen once. In total, the top ten clones hold around 7% of the sample. Total RNA was isolated from unfractionated whole blood collected in Tempus Blood RNA tubes. These receptors were taken from a female donor in good health.

This clonotype was picked up a small number of times. The chain combines TRBV5-6 with TRBJ1-1, with 10 bases lining up with TRBD1. Germline CDR1 is SGHDT and CDR2 is YYEEEE. The CDR3 runs to 13 residues. V shed 5 bases and J 4 bases; nucleotides not matched to a gene: 2. The CDR3 region is CASRRTGGTEAFF. The CDR3 DNA is TGTGCCAGCAGAAGGACAGGGGGCACTGAAGCTTTCTTT.

This clonotype has only a few counts. The chain recombines TRBV19 with TRBJ1-1, with TRBD1 as a possible D gene (5 bases). The ends were cut back, 6 bases at V and 11 bases at J, with 16 bases in the middle. Germline V gene lookup returns CDR1 LNHDA and CDR2 SQIVND (reference sequence). The CDR3 is made up of 12 amino acids. As DNA, the CDR3 is TGTGCCAGTAGCTTTTTGAGGGGAACGGCTTTCTTT. Protein sequence: CASSFLRGTAFF.

This clonotype was detected only a few times. This rearrangement joins TRBV12-3 or TRBV12-4 to TRBJ2-1; the match to TRBD1 covers 7 bases. V dropped 1 base and J dropped 2; count of bases not matched to a gene: 2. The CDR3 consists of 15 residues. The CDR3 loop is CASSLGGQPYNEQFF. CDR3 DNA sequence: TGTGCCAGCAGTTTAGGGGGACAGCCCTACAATGAGCAGTTCTTC.

This clonotype appeared a few times. CDR3 loop: CACGRMNTEAFF. In nucleotides, the CDR3 is TGTGCCTGTGGACGTATGAACACTGAAGCTTTCTTT. The chain employs TRBV12-3 or TRBV12-4 and TRBJ1-1; D not resolved. The CDR3 has 12 residues. Trimming took off 11 bases at V and 0 bases at J, with 10 bases between the two ends.

V gene TRBV3-1 combines with J gene TRBJ1-1, with 7 bases matching TRBD1. J gave up 10 bases and V 1 base, and 9 bases lay outside the gene matches. This CDR3 spans 14 amino acids. Germline CDR1 LGHDT, CDR2 YNNKEL (reference sequence). Here the CDR3 reads CASSQGMAGGGAFF. The CDR3 region has the DNA TGTGCCAGCAGCCAAGGTATGGCAGGGGGGGGAGCTTTCTTT. Based on the CDR3 plus reference TRBV3-1 and TRBJ1-1, the full variable domain is DTAVSQTPKYLVTQMGNDKSIKCEQNLGHDTMYWYKQDSKKFLKIMFSYNNKELIINETVPNRFSPKSPDKAHLNLHINSLELGDSAVYFCASSQGMAGGGAFFGQGTRLTVV.

This clonotype has a handful of counts. The J gene is TRBJ2-1, the V gene TRBV7-2; either TRBD1 or TRBD2 may supply D (5 bases each). Germline CDR1 reads SGHTA; CDR2 reads FQGNSA. The V end was cut by 5 bases, the J end by 5 bases, with 13 bases between. The CDR3 has 14 amino acids. The CDR3 bases are TGTGCCAGCAGCATGGGACCCACTAACAATGAGCAGTTCTTC. Protein: CASSMGPTNNEQFF.

This clonotype was counted a few times. The V gene is TRBV6-2 or TRBV6-3, the J gene TRBJ1-5; possible D gene TRBD1, 5 bases. This CDR3 is 15 amino acids long. The germline V gene encodes CDR1 MNHEY and CDR2 SVGEGT. Trimming shortened V by 0 bases and J by 5 bases, and 11 bases separated the two germline ends. Written as DNA, the CDR3 is TGTGCCAGCAGTTACTCGTTCGGGGACGATCAGCCCCAGCATTTT. Residues: CASSYSFGDDQPQHF.

This clonotype was counted a few times. The J gene is TRBJ2-5, the V gene TRBV7-2; 7 bases line up with TRBD2. There are 15 residues in the CDR3. The germline V gene encodes CDR1 SGHTA and CDR2 FQGNSA. J gave up 4 bases and V 0 bases, and 5 bases lay outside the gene matches. DNA for the CDR3: TGTGCCAGCAGCTTAGCGCTAAGCGGGACAGAGACCCAGTACTTC. Its translation is CASSLALSGTETQYF.

This clonotype was seen more than once but under ten times. Relative to the germline gene, one junction end is altered; a read error may explain this. This chain connects TRBV7-7 to TRBJ1-6; D unclear. CDR1 and CDR2 (germline): SSHAT, FNYEAQ (reference sequence). This CDR3 region has 13 residues. Here the CDR3 DNA reads TGTGCTAGCAGCCTAGAGCGAGATTCACCCCTCCACTTT. As protein: CASSLERDSPLHF.

The rearrangement uses TRBV3-1 and TRBJ2-2; TRBD2 agrees at 8 bases. Germline V gene sequence: CDR1 LGHDT, CDR2 YNNKEL (reference sequence). The CDR3 is 15 residues long. Trimming cost V 4 bases and J 5 bases; bases outside gene matches: 6. The CDR3 spells CASSRGRGATGELFF. DNA of the CDR3: TGTGCCAGCAGCCGCGGGCGGGGGGCAACCGGGGAGCTGTTTTTT.

This clonotype was observed a handful of times. The chain uses TRBV5-6 and TRBJ2-5; D perhaps matches TRBD2 (6 bases). Trimming removed 0 bases from V and 4 bases from J, with 16 bases in between. The CDR3 consists of 16 residues. Germline CDR1 reads SGHDT; CDR2 reads YYEEEE. The CDR3 nucleotides read TGTGCCAGCAGCTTGGGGGTCCTCGGAGGGGTAGAGACCCAGTACTTC. Protein sequence: CASSLGVLGGVETQYF.

This chain joins TRBV15 and TRBJ2-3; 9 nucleotides align to TRBD2. The germline V gene encodes CDR1 LNHNV and CDR2 YYDKDF (reference sequence). This CDR3 is built from 16 residues. J lost 4 bases, V lost 0 bases, and 5 bases had no gene match. Here the CDR3 DNA reads TGTGCCACCAGCAGAGATGGGGGACTAGCTTCAGATACGCAGTATTTT. Translating gives CATSRDGGLASDTQYF.

The gene calls are TRBV29-1 and TRBJ1-5; D not certain. Germline loops: CDR1 SQVTM, CDR2 ANQGSEA. V shed 6 bases and J shed 0 bases, with 9 bases lying between them. This CDR3 spans 13 amino acids. CDR3 in DNA: TGCAGCGTCCAGGAGAATAGCAATCAGCCCCAGCATTTT. This sequence encodes CSVQENSNQPQHF. Variable domain in full (rest from reference TRBV29-1 and TRBJ1-5): SAVISQKPSRDICQRGTSLTIQCQVDSQVTMMFWYRQQPGQSLTLIATANQGSEATYESGFVIDKFPISRPNLTFSTLTVSNMSPEDSSIYLCSVQENSNQPQHFGDGTRLSIL.

This clonotype was picked up a small number of times. V and J are TRBV20-1 and TRBJ1-2, with D unclear. The V gene lost 4 bases and the J gene lost 1 base, with 7 bases spanning the gap. The CDR3 totals 12 residues. Germline loops: CDR1 DFQATT, CDR2 SNEGSKA (reference sequence). In DNA, the CDR3 is TGCAGTGCTAAAGCCTTTAACTATGGCTACACCTTC. It translates to CSAKAFNYGYTF.

The chain couples TRBV12-3 or TRBV12-4 to TRBJ1-1, with TRBD1 matching 7 bases. The CDR3 extends over 13 amino acids. J was trimmed by 8 bases and V by 3 bases; bases with no gene match: 6. CDR3 in DNA: TGTGCCAGCAGTTTGACAGGGAGGGGGGAAGCTTTCTTT. This sequence encodes CASSLTGRGEAFF.

The chain links TRBV20-1 to TRBJ2-1, with 8 bases that match TRBD1. The germline CDR1 and CDR2 sequences are DFQATT and SNEGSKA (reference sequence). The CDR3 is 14 residues long. With 5 bases clipped from V and 4 bases from J, the junction kept 7 bases outside the gene matches. DNA for the CDR3: TGCAGTGCTGCCAGGACAGGGATATACAATGAGCAGTTCTTC. Translation gives CSAARTGIYNEQFF.

This clonotype counts as medium-sized. The V call is TRBV30, the J call TRBJ1-1; D unresolved. V was shortened by 4 bases and J by 2 bases, with 5 bases between the two germline ends. This CDR3 comprises 11 residues. Germline V gene lookup returns CDR1 GTSNPN and CDR2 SVGIG (reference sequence). CDR3 sequence: CAWNPNTEAFF. The CDR3 DNA reads as TGTGCCTGGAATCCCAACACTGAAGCTTTCTTT.

This clonotype appeared a few times. The chain has TRBV23-1 and TRBJ2-7; the match to TRBD2 covers 8 bases. TRBV23-1 counts as an open reading frame of uncertain function. There are 16 residues in the CDR3. The J segment lost 0 bases and the V segment lost 1 base, leaving 5 bases of the junction unmatched. The CDR3 region has the DNA TGCGCCAGCAGTCAATGTACTAGCGGAGACTCCTACGAGCAGTACTTC. It yields the protein CASSQCTSGDSYEQYF.

The chain has TRBV7-2 and TRBJ2-3, with D possibly matching TRBD1 (6 bases). The CDR3 runs 15 residues. CDR1 is SGHTA and CDR2 is FQGNSA in the germline V gene. V was pared by 2 bases and J by 1 base, with 10 bases between. The CDR3 DNA sequence: TGTGCCAGCAGCTTAACAGGGACGGGCACAGATACGCAGTATTTT. This sequence encodes CASSLTGTGTDTQYF. The variable domain in full, completed from reference TRBV7-2 and TRBJ2-3, reads GAGVSQSPSNKVTEKGKDVELRCDPISGHTALYWYRQSLGQGLEFLIYFQGNSAPDKSGLPSDRFSAERTGGSVSTLTIQRTQQEDSAVYLCASSLTGTGTDTQYFGPGTRLTVL.

In this sample, this clonotype turned up a few times. The chain links TRBV5-1 to TRBJ1-2; 7 bases are a match to TRBD1. CDR1 and CDR2 (germline): SGHRS, YFSETQ. J gave up 5 bases and V 4 bases, and 5 bases lay outside the gene matches. The CDR3 totals 13 residues. CDR3 loop: CASSPGTVYGYTF. Here the CDR3 DNA reads TGCGCCAGCAGCCCGGGGACAGTTTATGGCTACACCTTC.

This clonotype was counted a few times. The gene calls are TRBV5-6 and TRBJ2-7; 10 bases fit TRBD1. The CDR3 runs 15 residues. Per the germline V gene, CDR1 is SGHDT and CDR2 is YYEEEE. V was clipped by 3 bases and J by 6 bases; unmatched bases: 9. The CDR3 bases are TGTGCCAGCAGCTGGACCGGGACAGGGGTGGTCGAGCAGTACTTC. As protein: CASSWTGTGVVEQYF.

The chain recombines TRBV14 with TRBJ2-7, with D perhaps matching TRBD1 (5 bases). V lost 4 bases to trimming and J lost 1 base, with 11 bases between them. Germline V lookup: CDR1 SGHDN, CDR2 FVKESK. This CDR3 has 14 amino acids. CDR3: CASSPAGISYEQYF. Here the CDR3 DNA reads TGTGCCAGCAGCCCAGCAGGGATTTCCTACGAGCAGTACTTC.

The gene calls are TRBV5-1 and TRBJ2-1; TRBD2 agrees at 10 bases. The CDR3 extends over 17 amino acids. The germline V gene encodes CDR1 SGHRS and CDR2 YFSETQ. With 0 bases clipped from V and 7 bases from J, the junction kept 10 bases outside the gene matches. This CDR3 is CASSLARGTSGANEQFF. The DNA of the CDR3 is TGCGCCAGCAGCTTGGCCCGGGGAACTAGCGGGGCGAATGAGCAGTTCTTC.

This clonotype was counted many times. The CDR3 region has the DNA TGTGCCAGCAGTGAGACCCGGGAGACCCAGTACTTC. Translated: CASSETRETQYF. The chain is built from TRBV2 and TRBJ2-5; D is undetermined. CDR3 size: 12 residues. The germline V gene has CDR1 SNHLY and CDR2 FYNNEI. V was trimmed by 3 bases and J by 5 bases, leaving 7 bases between them.

This clonotype was observed a few times. The rearrangement links TRBV27 to TRBJ1-2; D is uncertain. Germline V gives CDR1 MNHEY, CDR2 SMNVEV (reference sequence). Between the trimmed V and J ends, which lost 2 bases and 0 bases, there was a span of 10 bases. The CDR3 consists of 15 residues. Here the CDR3 reads CASSLMGVANYGYTF. In nucleotides, the CDR3 is TGTGCCAGCAGTTTAATGGGAGTAGCTAACTATGGCTACACCTTC.